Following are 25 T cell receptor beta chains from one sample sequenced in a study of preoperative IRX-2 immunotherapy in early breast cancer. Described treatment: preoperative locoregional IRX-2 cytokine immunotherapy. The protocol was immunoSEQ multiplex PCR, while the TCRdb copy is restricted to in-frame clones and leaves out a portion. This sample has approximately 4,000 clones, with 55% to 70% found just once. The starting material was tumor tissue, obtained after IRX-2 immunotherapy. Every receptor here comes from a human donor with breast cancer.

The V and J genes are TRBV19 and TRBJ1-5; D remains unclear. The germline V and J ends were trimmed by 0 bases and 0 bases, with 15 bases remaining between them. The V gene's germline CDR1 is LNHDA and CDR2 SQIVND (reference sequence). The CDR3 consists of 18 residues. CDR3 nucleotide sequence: TGTGCCAGTAGTATAGACGGATCTTTGCGTTATAGCAATCAGCCCCAGCATTTT. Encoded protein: CASSIDGSLRYSNQPQHF.

The CDR3 nucleotides are TGTGCCAGCAGGCGTGGGGGTATGAACACTGAAGCTTTCTTT. This translates into CASRRGGMNTEAFF. The chain links TRBV6-8 to TRBJ1-1; D is possibly TRBD1 (5 bases). CDR3 length: 14 residues. Trimming stripped 6 bases from V and 0 bases from J, with 11 bases between. Germline V gene data show CDR1 as MNHGY and CDR2 as SAAAGT.

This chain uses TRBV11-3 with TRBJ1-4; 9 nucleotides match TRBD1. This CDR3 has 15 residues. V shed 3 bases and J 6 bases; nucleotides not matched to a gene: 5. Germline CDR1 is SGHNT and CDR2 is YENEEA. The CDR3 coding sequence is TGTGCCAGCAGCTTGGCGGGACAGGGTTATGAAAAACTGTTTTTT. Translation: CASSLAGQGYEKLFF. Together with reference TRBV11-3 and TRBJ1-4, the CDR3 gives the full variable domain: EAGVVQSPRYKIIEKKQPVAFWCNPISGHNTLYWYLQNLGQGPELLIRYENEEAVDDSQLPKDRFSAERLKGVDSTLKIQPAELGDSAVYLCASSLAGQGYEKLFFGSGTQLSVL.

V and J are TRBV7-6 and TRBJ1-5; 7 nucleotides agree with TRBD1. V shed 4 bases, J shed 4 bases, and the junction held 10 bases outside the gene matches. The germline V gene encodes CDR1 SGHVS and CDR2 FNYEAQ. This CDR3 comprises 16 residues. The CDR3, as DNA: TGTGCCAGCAGCTCACCCAACGGCAGGGGGAATCAGCCCCAGCATTTT. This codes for CASSSPNGRGNQPQHF. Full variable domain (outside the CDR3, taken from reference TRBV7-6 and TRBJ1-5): GAGVSQSPRYKVTKRGQDVALRCDPISGHVSLYWYRQALGQGPEFLTYFNYEAQQDKSGLPNDRFSAERPEGSISTLTIQRTEQRDSAMYRCASSSPNGRGNQPQHFGDGTRLSIL.

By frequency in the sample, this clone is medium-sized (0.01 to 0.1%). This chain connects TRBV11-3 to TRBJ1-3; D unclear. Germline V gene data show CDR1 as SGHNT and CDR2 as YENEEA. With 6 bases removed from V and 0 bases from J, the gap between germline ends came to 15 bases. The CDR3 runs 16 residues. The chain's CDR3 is CASSSELRSSGNTIYF. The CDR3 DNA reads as TGTGCCAGCAGTTCCGAGCTACGGAGCTCTGGAAACACCATATATTTT.

This CDR3 reads CSVEDRSGRGYLGQFF. The CDR3 DNA reads as TGCAGCGTTGAAGATCGGTCGGGCAGGGGATACTTGGGGCAGTTCTTC. The chain recombines TRBV29-1 with TRBJ2-1, with TRBD1 as a possible D gene (6 bases). Germline CDR1 is SQVTM and CDR2 is ANQGSEA. V was clipped by 0 bases and J by 12 bases, with 24 bases between them. This CDR3 region has 16 residues.

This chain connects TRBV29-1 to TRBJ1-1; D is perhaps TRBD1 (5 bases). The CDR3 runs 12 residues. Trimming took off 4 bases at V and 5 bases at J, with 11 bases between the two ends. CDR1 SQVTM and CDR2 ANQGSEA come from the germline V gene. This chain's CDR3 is CSVATGGTEAFF. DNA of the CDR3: TGCAGCGTTGCTACAGGAGGGACTGAAGCTTTCTTT.

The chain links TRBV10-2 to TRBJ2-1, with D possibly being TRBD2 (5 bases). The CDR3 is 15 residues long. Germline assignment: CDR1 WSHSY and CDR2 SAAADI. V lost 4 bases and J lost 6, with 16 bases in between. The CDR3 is CASSALRERGNEQFF. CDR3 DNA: TGCGCCAGCAGTGCTCTGAGGGAACGGGGCAATGAGCAGTTCTTC.

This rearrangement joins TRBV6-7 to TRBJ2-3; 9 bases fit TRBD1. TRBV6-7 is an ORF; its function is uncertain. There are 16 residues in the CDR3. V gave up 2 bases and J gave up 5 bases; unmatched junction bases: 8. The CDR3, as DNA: TGTGCCAGCAGTTACGGGTCGGGACAGGGAATAGATACGCAGTATTTT. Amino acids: CASSYGSGQGIDTQYF.

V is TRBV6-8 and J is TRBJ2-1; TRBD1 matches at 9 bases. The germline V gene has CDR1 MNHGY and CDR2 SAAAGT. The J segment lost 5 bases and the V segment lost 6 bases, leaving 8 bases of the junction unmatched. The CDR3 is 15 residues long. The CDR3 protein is CASRSVTGGNNEQFF. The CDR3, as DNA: TGTGCCAGCAGGTCCGTGACAGGGGGGAACAATGAGCAGTTCTTC.

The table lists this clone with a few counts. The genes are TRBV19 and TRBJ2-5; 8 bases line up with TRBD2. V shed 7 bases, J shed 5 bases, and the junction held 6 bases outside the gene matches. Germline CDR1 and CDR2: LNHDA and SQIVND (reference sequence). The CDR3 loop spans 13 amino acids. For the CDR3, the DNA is TGTGCCAGTAACGGGAGGGCCAGGGAGACCCAGTACTTC. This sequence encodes CASNGRARETQYF.

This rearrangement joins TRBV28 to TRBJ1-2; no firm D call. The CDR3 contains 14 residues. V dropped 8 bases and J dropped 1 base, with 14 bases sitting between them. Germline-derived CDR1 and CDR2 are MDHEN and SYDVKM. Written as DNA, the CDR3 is TGTGCCAGCCACTCGCCCGGGTTTAACTATGGCTACACCTTC. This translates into CASHSPGFNYGYTF.

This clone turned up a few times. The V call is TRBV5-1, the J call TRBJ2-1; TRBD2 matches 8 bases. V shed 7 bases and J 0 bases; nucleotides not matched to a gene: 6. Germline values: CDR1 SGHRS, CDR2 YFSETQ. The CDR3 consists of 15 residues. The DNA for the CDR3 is TGCGCCAGCGGGGAGGGGACTAGCTCCTACAATGAGCAGTTCTTC. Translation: CASGEGTSSYNEQFF.

CDR3: CASSLEAGPNYEQYF. As DNA, the CDR3 is TGTGCCAGCAGCTTAGAGGCGGGCCCTAACTACGAGCAGTACTTC. The gene calls are TRBV11-3 and TRBJ2-7, with a possible D match to TRBD2 (5 bases). V lost 0 bases and J lost 3, with 12 bases in between. Germline CDR1 SGHNT, CDR2 YENEEA. The CDR3 covers 15 residues.

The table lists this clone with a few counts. CDR3 in amino acids: CASNNRQQEAFF. The CDR3 DNA sequence: TGTGCCAGCAACAATAGACAGCAGGAAGCTTTCTTT. The V and J genes are TRBV6-8 and TRBJ1-1, with a tentative D call TRBD1 (5 bases). With 7 bases removed from V and 8 bases from J, the gap between germline ends came to 14 bases. This CDR3 is built from 12 residues. Germline CDR1 reads MNHGY; CDR2 reads SAAAGT.

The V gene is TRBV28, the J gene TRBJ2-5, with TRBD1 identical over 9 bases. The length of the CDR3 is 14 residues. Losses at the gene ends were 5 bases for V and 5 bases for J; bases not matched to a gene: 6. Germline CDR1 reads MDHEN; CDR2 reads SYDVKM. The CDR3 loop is CASSPRTGAETQYF. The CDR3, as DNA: TGTGCCAGCAGTCCCCGGACAGGGGCCGAGACCCAGTACTTC.

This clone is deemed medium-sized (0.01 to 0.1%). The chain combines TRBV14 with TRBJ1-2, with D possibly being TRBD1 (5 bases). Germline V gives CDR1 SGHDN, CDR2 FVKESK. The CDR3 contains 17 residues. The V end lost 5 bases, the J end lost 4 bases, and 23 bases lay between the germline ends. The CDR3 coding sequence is TGTGCCAGCAGCTCTCGGGGCAGGGCAGAAAGGGGCTATGGCTACACCTTC. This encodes CASSSRGRAERGYGYTF.

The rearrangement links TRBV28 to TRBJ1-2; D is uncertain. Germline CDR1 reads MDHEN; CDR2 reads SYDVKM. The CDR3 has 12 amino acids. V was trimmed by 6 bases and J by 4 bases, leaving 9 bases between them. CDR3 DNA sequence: TGTGCCAGCAGCACAAGGACCTATGGCTACACCTTC. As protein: CASSTRTYGYTF.

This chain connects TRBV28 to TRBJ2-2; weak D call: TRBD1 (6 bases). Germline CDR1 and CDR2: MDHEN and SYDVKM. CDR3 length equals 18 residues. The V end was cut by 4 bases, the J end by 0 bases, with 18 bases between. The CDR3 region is CASSSGTSRTTNTGELFF. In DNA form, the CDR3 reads TGTGCCAGCAGTTCAGGGACAAGTCGAACCACGAACACCGGGGAGCTGTTTTTT.

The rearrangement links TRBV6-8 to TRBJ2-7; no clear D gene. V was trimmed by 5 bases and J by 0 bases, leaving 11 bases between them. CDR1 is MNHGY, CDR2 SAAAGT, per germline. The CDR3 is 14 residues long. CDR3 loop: CASSQPGSSYEQYF. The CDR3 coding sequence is TGTGCCAGCAGTCAGCCCGGGTCCTCCTACGAGCAGTACTTC.

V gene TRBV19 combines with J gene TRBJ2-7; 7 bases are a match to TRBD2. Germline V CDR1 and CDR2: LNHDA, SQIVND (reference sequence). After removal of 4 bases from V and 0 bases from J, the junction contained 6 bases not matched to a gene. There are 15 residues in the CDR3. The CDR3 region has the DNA TGTGCCAGTAGTACGGCGGGGGTAGGCTCCTACGAGCAGTACTTC. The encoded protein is CASSTAGVGSYEQYF.

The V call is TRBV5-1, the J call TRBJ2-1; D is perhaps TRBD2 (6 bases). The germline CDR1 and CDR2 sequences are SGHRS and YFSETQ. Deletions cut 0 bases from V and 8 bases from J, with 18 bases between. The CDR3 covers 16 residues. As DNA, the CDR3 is TGCGCCAGCAGCTTGGTTCTTCCAGCGGAGGGCTATGAGCAGTTCTTC. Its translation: CASSLVLPAEGYEQFF.

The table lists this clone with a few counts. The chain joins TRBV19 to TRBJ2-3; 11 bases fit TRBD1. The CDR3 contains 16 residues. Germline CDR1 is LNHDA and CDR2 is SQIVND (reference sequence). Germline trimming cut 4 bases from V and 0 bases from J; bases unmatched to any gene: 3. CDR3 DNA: TGTGCCAGTAGTAGGGACAGGGGGACGAGCACAGATACGCAGTATTTT. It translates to CASSRDRGTSTDTQYF. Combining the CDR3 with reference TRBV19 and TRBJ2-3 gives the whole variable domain DGGITQSPKYLFRKEGQNVTLSCEQNLNHDAMYWYRQDPGQGLRLIYYSQIVNDFQKGDIAEGYSVSREKKESFPLTVTSAQKNPTAFYLCASSRDRGTSTDTQYFGPGTRLTVL.

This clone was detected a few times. The CDR3: CASSPPGTWGFYGYTF. CDR3 sequence (DNA): TGTGCCAGCAGCCCTCCTGGGACGTGGGGCTTCTATGGCTACACCTTC. The chain employs TRBV28 and TRBJ1-2; maybe TRBD1 (5 bases). The CDR3 contains 16 residues. CDR1 is MDHEN, CDR2 SYDVKM, per germline. V lost 6 bases to trimming and J lost 4 bases, with 21 bases between them.

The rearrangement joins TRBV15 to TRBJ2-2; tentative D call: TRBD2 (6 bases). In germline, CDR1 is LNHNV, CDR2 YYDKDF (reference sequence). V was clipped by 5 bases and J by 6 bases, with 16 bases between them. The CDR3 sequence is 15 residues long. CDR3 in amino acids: CATSPRDGGAGELFF. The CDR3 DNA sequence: TGTGCCACCAGCCCGAGGGACGGAGGGGCCGGGGAGCTGTTTTTT.